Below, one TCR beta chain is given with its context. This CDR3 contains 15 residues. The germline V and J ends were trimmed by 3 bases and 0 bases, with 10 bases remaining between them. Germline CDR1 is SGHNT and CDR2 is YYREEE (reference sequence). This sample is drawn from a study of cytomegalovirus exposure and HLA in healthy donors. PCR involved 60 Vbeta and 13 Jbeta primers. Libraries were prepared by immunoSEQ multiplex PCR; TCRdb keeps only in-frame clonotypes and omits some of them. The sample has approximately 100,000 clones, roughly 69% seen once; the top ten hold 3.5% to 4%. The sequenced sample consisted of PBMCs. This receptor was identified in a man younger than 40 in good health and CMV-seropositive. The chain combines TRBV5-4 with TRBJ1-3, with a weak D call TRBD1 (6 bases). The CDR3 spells CASSSGQNSGNTIYF. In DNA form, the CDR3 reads TGTGCCAGCAGCTCGGGACAAAACTCTGGAAACACCATATATTTT.